The 9 T cell receptor beta chains reported below all come from one sample, sequenced in a study of T cells of healthy individuals (dated by TCRdb to 2016 to 2019). Preparation of the library involved 5' RACE. The sequencer was an Illumina MiSeq. The public reads were reprocessed in TCRdb via fastp at Q25 and MiXCR, keeping in-frame beta chains. Identical CDR3 protein sequences are pooled into one entry, listed with their most common genes and DNA. The sample has around 90,000 distinct CDR3 sequences on record, about 5.5% of them singletons. The biggest ten clones account for about 7.5% of the sample. These receptors all stem from a female donor in good health.

This clonotype was found many times. The CDR3 nucleotides are TGTGCCATCAGTGAACAGGGGCTTGGCTACACCTTC. This codes for CAISEQGLGYTF. This chain links TRBV10-3 with TRBJ1-2; 7 nucleotides line up with TRBD1. The CDR3 is 12 amino acids. With V trimmed by 3 bases and J by 7 bases, 2 bases remained unmatched. CDR1 is ENHRY, CDR2 SYGVKD, per germline.

This clonotype is a singleton in its sample. V gene TRBV6-5 combines with J gene TRBJ1-2; D is unresolved. The CDR3 sequence is 15 residues long. V shed 0 bases and J shed 4 bases, with 12 bases lying between them. Looked up from germline, CDR1 is MNHEY and CDR2 is SVGAGI. The CDR3 DNA reads TGTGCCAGCAGTTACTCGCCAGATTACGGCTATGGCTACACCTTC. Protein sequence: CASSYSPDYGYGYTF.

In its sample, this clonotype was seen many times. The genes are TRBV28 and TRBJ2-4; perhaps TRBD2 as D (5 bases). The CDR3 length is 12 residues. CDR1 MDHEN and CDR2 SYDVKM come from the germline V gene. Between the trimmed V and J ends, which lost 5 bases and 5 bases, there was a span of 7 bases. In nucleotides, the CDR3 is TGTGCCAGCAGTCCCGGGGAAAACATTCAGTACTTC. Translation gives CASSPGENIQYF.

The chain is built from TRBV7-6 and TRBJ2-7; D assignment may be TRBD1 or TRBD2 (5 bases each). The CDR3 contains 15 residues. Per the germline V gene, CDR1 is SGHVS and CDR2 is FNYEAQ. Trimming removed 5 bases from V and 7 bases from J, with 21 bases in between. The CDR3: CASSANTGPAGEQYF. The CDR3 region has the DNA TGTGCCAGCAGCGCAAACACGGGACCCGCTGGAGAGCAGTACTTC.

This clonotype has a count of ten or more. The CDR3 DNA is TGTGCCAGCAGGCCCGCGTCGGGACAGGGGTCATCACCCCTCCACTTT. It encodes CASRPASGQGSSPLHF. This chain joins TRBV12-3 or TRBV12-4 and TRBJ1-6, with 10 bases aligning to TRBD1. V trimming: 6 bases; J trimming: 10 bases; junction bases outside the gene matches: 12. This CDR3 spans 16 amino acids.

This clonotype was counted between two and nine times. V and J are TRBV5-4 and TRBJ2-3; possible D gene TRBD1, 6 bases. CDR3 length equals 17 residues. V lost 1 base and J 0 bases, leaving 15 bases between the germline ends. Germline assignment: CDR1 SGHNT and CDR2 YYREEE (reference sequence). The CDR3 region is CASSLTGTPVSTDTQYF. CDR3 nucleotide sequence: TGTGCCAGCAGCTTGACCGGGACACCCGTTAGCACAGATACGCAGTATTTT.

V and J are TRBV2 and TRBJ1-5; weak D call: TRBD1 (6 bases). The ends were cut back, 1 base at V and 4 bases at J, with 11 bases in the middle. In germline, CDR1 is SNHLY, CDR2 FYNNEI. The CDR3 length is 15 residues. CDR3 DNA: TGTGCCAGCAGTGAAGTCGGACAGACAAATCAGCCCCAGCATTTT. This gives the protein CASSEVGQTNQPQHF.

This clonotype came up many times. This chain uses TRBV4-3 with TRBJ2-6, with D possibly matching TRBD2 (5 bases). CDR1 is LGHNA, CDR2 YSLEER, per germline. The CDR3 has 15 amino acids. V was shortened by 2 bases and J by 1 base, with 6 bases between the two germline ends. The CDR3 DNA follows: TGCGCCAGCAGCCAACGGGAATCTGGGGCCAACGTCCTGACTTTC. Translation gives CASSQRESGANVLTF.

This clonotype was seen ten or more times. The chain employs TRBV7-2 and TRBJ1-2; tentative D call: TRBD1 (5 bases). Germline lookup yields CDR1 SGHTA and CDR2 FQGNSA. The CDR3 consists of 13 residues. V lost 0 bases and J 3 bases, leaving 5 bases between the germline ends. The CDR3 loop reads CASSLAGDYGYTF. The CDR3 DNA reads as TGTGCCAGCAGCTTAGCGGGGGACTATGGCTACACCTTC.